This T cell receptor (beta chain) came from a study of cytotoxic CD8 clonotypes in ibrutinib-treated CLL. Turning to the study itself: A mean of about 250,000 productive templates and tens of thousands of productive rearrangements was obtained per sample.

The intended depth for sequencing was 1 in 200,000 to 1 in 1 million T cells. Some clones are missing from TCRdb's copy, which holds only in-frame ones; the method was immunoSEQ multiplex PCR. The sample carries 60,000 to 70,000 clones, less than 75% recorded once. Findings of the study overall: Clonality was elevated at ibrutinib response and had returned toward baseline at progression.

CDR3 length: 14 amino acids. Germline loops: CDR1 SGHAT, CDR2 FQNNGV. V was pared by 3 bases and J by 5 bases, with 11 bases between. Cryopreserved PBMCs supplied roughly 2 micrograms of genomic DNA for TCR beta libraries. This clone was detected a few times. Its cognate antigen is unknown. The J gene is TRBJ2-1, the V gene TRBV11-2; D is uncertain. This material consisted of PBMCs, taken after 12 months of ibrutinib treatment. The TCR was taken from a human donor with chronic lymphocytic leukemia. The CDR3 DNA sequence: TGTGCCAGCAGCTTGAAACGGCTGGACAATGAGCAGTTCTTC. Protein: CASSLKRLDNEQFF.